The 30 T cell receptor beta chains listed next were all sequenced from one sample in a study of cytomegalovirus exposure and HLA in healthy donors. PCR amplification relied on 60 Vbeta primers (plus 13 Jbeta primers). The data were produced by immunoSEQ multiplex PCR, yet TCRdb's version contains in-frame clones alone and is incomplete. Recorded for this sample: fewer than 75,000 clones. The sequenced sample consisted of PBMCs. The source of these receptors is a boy aged 5-17 years in good health and CMV-seronegative.

The V call is TRBV30, the J call TRBJ2-7; 7 bases agree with TRBD1. The CDR3 runs 14 residues. Germline loops: CDR1 GTSNPN, CDR2 SVGIG (reference sequence). With 8 bases clipped from V and 1 base from J, the junction kept 11 bases outside the gene matches. Written as DNA, the CDR3 is TGTGCCGCCGAATCGCCACAGGGGTCCTACGAGCAGTACTTC. Translation: CAAESPQGSYEQYF.

V is TRBV5-4 and J is TRBJ2-3; D is undetermined. Germline V lookup: CDR1 SGHNT, CDR2 YYREEE (reference sequence). The CDR3 extends over 13 amino acids. Between the trimmed V and J ends, which lost 4 bases and 6 bases, there was a span of 12 bases. The CDR3 bases are TGTGCCAGCAGCCCTAGGAGAAGGGATACGCAGTATTTT. This sequence encodes CASSPRRRDTQYF.

The rearrangement joins TRBV11-3 to TRBJ2-6; weak D call: TRBD2 (7 bases). The germline V and J ends were trimmed by 3 bases and 3 bases, with 9 bases remaining between them. The CDR3 runs 15 residues. Per the germline V gene, CDR1 is SGHNT and CDR2 is YENEEA. The CDR3 nucleotides are TGTGCCAGCAGCTTGGGGGGGCGTGGGGCCAACGTCCTGACTTTC. This codes for CASSLGGRGANVLTF. The full variable domain, in which reference TRBV11-3 and TRBJ2-6 provide the parts outside the CDR3, is EAGVVQSPRYKIIEKKQPVAFWCNPISGHNTLYWYLQNLGQGPELLIRYENEEAVDDSQLPKDRFSAERLKGVDSTLKIQPAELGDSAVYLCASSLGGRGANVLTFGAGSRLTVL.

This chain uses TRBV5-1 with TRBJ2-5; TRBD2 agrees at 10 bases. This CDR3 contains 16 residues. CDR1 SGHRS and CDR2 YFSETQ come from the germline V gene. Unmatched junction bases numbered 11, after V lost 4 bases and J lost 5 bases. CDR3 residues: CASSMDGTSVQETQYF. The DNA of the CDR3 is TGCGCCAGCAGCATGGACGGGACTAGCGTACAGGAGACCCAGTACTTC.

This chain links TRBV19 with TRBJ2-7; D call uncertain. Germline-derived CDR1 and CDR2 are LNHDA and SQIVND (reference sequence). Trimming cost V 0 bases and J 3 bases, with 15 bases left between them. This CDR3 comprises 16 residues. The CDR3 DNA reads TGTGCCAGTAGTATAGACTGGGCGCGCAGGTTCTACGAGCAGTACTTC. Translated: CASSIDWARRFYEQYF. Variable domain in full (rest from reference TRBV19 and TRBJ2-7): DGGITQSPKYLFRKEGQNVTLSCEQNLNHDAMYWYRQDPGQGLRLIYYSQIVNDFQKGDIAEGYSVSREKKESFPLTVTSAQKNPTAFYLCASSIDWARRFYEQYFGPGTRLTVT.

V is TRBV6-1 and J is TRBJ1-1; TRBD1 matches at 8 bases. The V gene's germline CDR1 is MNHNS and CDR2 SASEGT. V shed 7 bases and J 6 bases; nucleotides not matched to a gene: 10. The CDR3 has 14 amino acids. CDR3 loop: CASTETGVASEAFF. Here the CDR3 DNA reads TGTGCCAGCACCGAGACAGGGGTGGCTTCTGAAGCTTTCTTT.

The J gene is TRBJ1-1, the V gene TRBV7-6; tentative D call: TRBD1 (6 bases). V dropped 5 bases and J dropped 5 bases, with 12 bases sitting between them. Germline assignment: CDR1 SGHVS and CDR2 FNYEAQ. This CDR3 has 13 amino acids. The DNA of the CDR3 is TGTGCCAGCAGCCTACAGGGAAATACTGAAGCTTTCTTT. Its protein is CASSLQGNTEAFF.

Here the CDR3 reads CASIPDRERELFF. The CDR3 DNA reads as TGTGCCAGCATCCCGGACAGGGAGAGGGAACTGTTTTTT. The gene calls are TRBV2 and TRBJ1-4, with 8 bases that match TRBD1. Germline values: CDR1 SNHLY, CDR2 FYNNEI. With V trimmed by 7 bases and J by 12 bases, 10 bases remained unmatched. The CDR3 totals 13 residues. Full variable domain (outside the CDR3, taken from reference TRBV2 and TRBJ1-4): EPEVTQTPSHQVTQMGQEVILRCVPISNHLYFYWYRQILGQKVEFLVSFYNNEISEKSEIFDDQFSVERPDGSNFTLKIRSTKLEDSAMYFCASIPDRERELFFGSGTQLSVL.

This chain links TRBV9 with TRBJ1-4; 7 bases map to TRBD1. CDR3 length equals 14 residues. From germline, CDR1 is SGDLS and CDR2 YYNGEE. V lost 3 bases and J lost 6; bases outside the gene matches: 5. CDR3 sequence reads: CASSGGDSYEKLFF. CDR3 in DNA: TGTGCCAGCAGCGGAGGGGACAGCTATGAAAAACTGTTTTTT.

The V gene is TRBV7-7, the J gene TRBJ2-3; 8 bases line up with TRBD1. Germline CDR1 and CDR2: SSHAT and FNYEAQ (reference sequence). CDR3 length equals 15 residues. After removal of 7 bases from V and 4 bases from J, the junction contained 10 bases not matched to a gene. DNA for the CDR3: TGTGCCAGCAAAGTAGGACAGGGTAGCGCAGATACGCAGTATTTT. Translated, it gives CASKVGQGSADTQYF. The full variable domain, completed using reference TRBV7-7 and TRBJ2-3, is GAGVSQSPRYKVTKRGQDVTLRCDPISSHATLYWYQQALGQGPEFLTYFNYEAQPDKSGLPSDRFSAERPEGSISTLTIQRTEQRDSAMYRCASKVGQGSADTQYFGPGTRLTVL.

The chain has TRBV7-9 and TRBJ2-1; the match to TRBD1 covers 9 bases. The germline gives CDR1 SEHNR, CDR2 FQNEAQ (reference sequence). CDR3 length: 16 residues. V lost 5 bases, J lost 7 bases, and 12 bases stayed unmatched. CDR3 coding DNA: TGTGCCAGCAGCCGCTGGACAGGGGAGACGTATAATGAGCAGTTCTTC. Residues: CASSRWTGETYNEQFF. Using reference TRBV7-9 and TRBJ2-1 for the parts outside the CDR3, the full variable domain is DTGVSQNPRHKITKRGQNVTFRCDPISEHNRLYWYRQTLGQGPEFLTYFQNEAQLEKSRLLSDRFSAERPKGSFSTLEIQRTEQGDSAMYLCASSRWTGETYNEQFFGPGTRLTVL.

The V and J genes are TRBV19 and TRBJ2-3; 13 nucleotides agree with TRBD2. With V trimmed by 4 bases and J by 4 bases, 8 bases remained unmatched. CDR1 and CDR2 (germline): LNHDA, SQIVND (reference sequence). CDR3 length: 17 amino acids. As DNA, the CDR3 is TGTGCCAGTAGTAAGGGACTAGCGGGAAGTTGGCCAGATACGCAGTATTTT. It encodes CASSKGLAGSWPDTQYF.

V usage is TRBV29-1 and J usage is TRBJ2-7, with no clear D. The CDR3 is 14 residues long. Germline V gene sequence: CDR1 SQVTM, CDR2 ANQGSEA. The V and J ends lost 4 bases and 1 base respectively, with 14 bases between them. The CDR3 spells CSVVGSTSSYEQYF. The DNA of the CDR3 is TGCAGCGTTGTCGGCTCGACATCGTCCTACGAGCAGTACTTC.

This chain links TRBV5-1 with TRBJ2-3, with 7 bases fitting TRBD1. J lost 1 base, V lost 4 bases, and 9 bases had no gene match. Germline V gene sequence: CDR1 SGHRS, CDR2 YFSETQ. The CDR3 length is 16 residues. CDR3 nucleotide sequence: TGCGCCAGCAGCCGTCAGGGGGATCAGGGCACAGATACGCAGTATTTT. This sequence encodes CASSRQGDQGTDTQYF.

The chain carries TRBV7-8 and TRBJ1-5; 8 bases fit TRBD1. The CDR3 loop spans 13 amino acids. The V and J ends lost 8 bases and 4 bases, in that order; junction bases with no gene match: 4. CDR1 is SGHVS, CDR2 FQNEAQ, per germline. Here the CDR3 DNA reads TGTGCCAGCTGCAGGGGGCGGAATCAGCCCCAGCATTTT. It encodes CASCRGRNQPQHF.

The CDR3 coding sequence is TGTGCCAGCAGTCCCGGGGGGGCCAACTATGGCTACACCTTC. Protein sequence: CASSPGGANYGYTF. The chain employs TRBV7-2 and TRBJ1-2, with TRBD1 as a possible D gene (6 bases). The CDR3 is 14 amino acids. The germline gives CDR1 SGHTA, CDR2 FQGNSA. The V end lost 6 bases, the J end lost 2 bases, and 13 bases lay between the germline ends.

V usage is TRBV19 and J usage is TRBJ2-7; 12 bases are shared with TRBD2. From germline, CDR1 is LNHDA and CDR2 SQIVND (reference sequence). Trimming at V came to 5 bases and at J to 3 bases, leaving 8 bases not matched to a gene. The CDR3 sequence is 16 residues long. The CDR3 region has the DNA TGTGCCAGTAGTGTCCGCCCGACTAGCGGGAGCTACGAGCAGTACTTC. Its protein is CASSVRPTSGSYEQYF.

The V call is TRBV5-1, the J call TRBJ2-3; 8 bases are shared with TRBD2. After removal of 6 bases from V and 8 bases from J, the junction contained 11 bases not matched to a gene. The CDR3 is 14 amino acids. Looked up from germline, CDR1 is SGHRS and CDR2 is YFSETQ. The CDR3 DNA is TGCGCCAGCATACCCGGGGGGGGTTATGGTACGCAGTATTTT. This gives the protein CASIPGGGYGTQYF. The full variable domain, completed using reference TRBV5-1 and TRBJ2-3, is KAGVTQTPRYLIKTRGQQVTLSCSPISGHRSVSWYQQTPGQGLQFLFEYFSETQRNKGNFPGRFSGRQFSNSRSEMNVSTLELGDSALYLCASIPGGGYGTQYFGPGTRLTVL.

Concerning this clone itself: Germline is not matched at one junction end, which may reflect a read error. The rearrangement joins TRBV5-4 to TRBJ2-1, with 8 bases aligning to TRBD2. The CDR3 is made up of 16 amino acids. From germline, CDR1 is SGHNT and CDR2 YYREEE (reference sequence). This chain's CDR3 is CASSFPGGVSDNEQFF. In nucleotides, the CDR3 is TGTGCCAGCAGCTTCCCGGGAGGGGTCTCCGACAATGAGCAGTTCTTC.

The chain employs TRBV2 and TRBJ2-7; D may be TRBD1 (6 bases). Germline V gives CDR1 SNHLY, CDR2 FYNNEI. The CDR3 length is 11 residues. With 10 bases removed from V and 0 bases from J, the gap between germline ends came to 7 bases. CDR3 region: CATTGSYEQYF. CDR3 nucleotides: TGTGCCACGACAGGCTCCTACGAGCAGTACTTC.

J is TRBJ2-1 and V is TRBV4-3; 15 nucleotides line up with TRBD2. The CDR3 runs to 21 residues. V was pared by 4 bases and J by 6 bases, with 19 bases of the junction left unmatched. Germline CDR1 and CDR2: LGHNA and YSLEER. The CDR3 reads CASSPGPGLGLAGGGSNEQFF. CDR3 nucleotides: TGCGCCAGCAGCCCGGGGCCCGGATTGGGACTAGCGGGAGGTGGGTCCAATGAGCAGTTCTTC.

V and J are TRBV18 and TRBJ1-6; TRBD1 agrees at 7 bases. CDR1 is KGHSH and CDR2 is LQKENI in the germline V gene. After removal of 2 bases from V and 9 bases from J, the junction contained 4 bases not matched to a gene. The CDR3 is made up of 14 amino acids. This CDR3 is CASSPTGEVSPLHF. CDR3 nucleotides: TGTGCCAGCTCACCAACAGGGGAGGTTTCACCCCTCCACTTT.

The rearrangement uses TRBV13 and TRBJ2-5; D ambiguous. In germline, CDR1 is PRHDT, CDR2 FYEKMQ (reference sequence). The CDR3 sequence is 14 residues long. V gave up 0 bases and J gave up 0 bases, with 5 bases separating them. CDR3 bases: TGTGCCAGCAGCTTAGGACAGTACCAAGAGACCCAGTACTTC. Translation gives CASSLGQYQETQYF.

The chain uses TRBV9 and TRBJ2-1, with D unclear. Germline V gene lookup returns CDR1 SGDLS and CDR2 YYNGEE. The germline V and J ends were trimmed by 0 bases and 6 bases, with 4 bases remaining between them. The CDR3 runs 12 residues. The CDR3 loop is CASSVAGNEQFF. CDR3 sequence (DNA): TGTGCCAGCAGCGTAGCAGGCAATGAGCAGTTCTTC. Together with reference TRBV9 and TRBJ2-1, the CDR3 gives the full variable domain: DSGVTQTPKHLITATGQRVTLRCSPRSGDLSVYWYQQSLDQGLQFLIQYYNGEERAKGNILERFSAQQFPDLHSELNLSSLELGDSALYFCASSVAGNEQFFGPGTRLTVL.

The rearrangement joins TRBV13 to TRBJ2-1; 9 nucleotides agree with TRBD2. The CDR3 covers 17 residues. V lost 4 bases to trimming and J lost 3 bases; unmatched junction nucleotides: 10. Germline V CDR1 and CDR2: PRHDT, FYEKMQ (reference sequence). In DNA form, the CDR3 reads TGTGCCAGCAGCTCTAGACGGCTAGCGGGGATCTACAATGAGCAGTTCTTC. Protein product: CASSSRRLAGIYNEQFF.

V usage is TRBV4-1 and J usage is TRBJ1-1; D remains unclear. There are 13 residues in the CDR3. Per germline, CDR1 MGHRA and CDR2 YSYEKL. V lost 4 bases and J 6 bases, leaving 12 bases between the germline ends. As DNA, the CDR3 is TGCGCCAGCAGCCCTCTCGGGAAGCCTGAAGCTTTCTTT. Its translation: CASSPLGKPEAFF.

The V and J genes are TRBV6-1 and TRBJ1-5; TRBD1 agrees at 8 bases. The CDR3 extends over 15 amino acids. The V gene end was trimmed by 7 bases and the J gene end by 1 base; junction bases not matched to a gene: 6. Germline assignment: CDR1 MNHNS and CDR2 SASEGT. The CDR3, as DNA: TGTGCCAGCATTCTCGACAGGGGCAGCAATCAGCCCCAGCATTTT. Protein product: CASILDRGSNQPQHF.

This chain uses TRBV11-3 with TRBJ2-5; D may be TRBD1 (6 bases). Germline loops: CDR1 SGHNT, CDR2 YENEEA. Trimming stripped 3 bases from V and 2 bases from J, with 13 bases between. This CDR3 has 15 residues. CDR3 sequence: CASSFTGTRQETQYF. CDR3 nucleotide sequence: TGTGCCAGCAGCTTCACCGGGACAAGGCAAGAGACCCAGTACTTC.

The chain combines TRBV7-2 with TRBJ2-7, with D possibly TRBD2 on 5 matching bases. This CDR3 contains 13 residues. V was trimmed by 1 base and J by 4 bases, leaving 8 bases between them. Looked up from germline, CDR1 is SGHTA and CDR2 is FQGNSA. CDR3: CASSLGRGYEQYF. The CDR3 nucleotides read TGTGCCAGCAGCTTAGGGAGAGGGTACGAGCAGTACTTC. The variable domain in full, with the rest retrieved from reference TRBV7-2 and TRBJ2-7, is GAGVSQSPSNKVTEKGKDVELRCDPISGHTALYWYRQSLGQGLEFLIYFQGNSAPDKSGLPSDRFSAERTGGSVSTLTIQRTQQEDSAVYLCASSLGRGYEQYFGPGTRLTVT.

This chain connects TRBV5-5 to TRBJ1-5; a weak D match, TRBD1 (5 bases). The CDR3 has 17 residues. CDR1 and CDR2 (germline): SGHKS, YYEKEE (reference sequence). V lost 2 bases to trimming and J lost 3 bases, with 18 bases between them. The CDR3 coding sequence is TGTGCCAGCAGCTTATCTGGCAGGCCTGGGGCCAATCAGCCCCAGCATTTT. Residues: CASSLSGRPGANQPQHF.